What follows are 8 T cell receptor beta chains derived from one specimen sequenced in a study of OX40 agonist ivuxolimab in advanced cancers. The library was made by the immunoSEQ multiplex PCR assay. TCRdb provides this immuneACCESS table in a form limited to in-frame rearrangements. Some clones are lacking; in checked studies, under half of them reflect an unresolved V gene, and why the rest are absent is not known. Across this sample there are over 65,000 clones, with around 85% seen only once. The ten largest account for roughly 2.1% of the sample. The input for sequencing was CD4+ or CD8+ T cells sorted from blood, taken in a trial of the OX40 agonist ivuxolimab. The receptors were sampled from an adult with an advanced solid tumor such as melanoma, head and neck, liver or kidney cancer.

This clone was recorded a few times. The rearrangement joins TRBV19 to TRBJ1-2; D is uncertain. Germline loops: CDR1 LNHDA, CDR2 SQIVND (reference sequence). V lost 8 bases and J 4 bases, leaving 14 bases between the germline ends. The CDR3 is 13 amino acids. The CDR3 DNA is TGTGCCAGTTCCCCTGAGGGCTTCTATGGCTACACCTTC. This translates into CASSPEGFYGYTF.

The chain combines TRBV5-1 with TRBJ2-7; TRBD2 might be the D (5 bases). CDR3 length: 15 residues. V was trimmed by 4 bases and J by 7 bases, leaving 21 bases between them. Germline V gene sequence: CDR1 SGHRS, CDR2 YFSETQ. The CDR3 protein is CASSPPASGVQEQYF. CDR3 coding DNA: TGCGCCAGCAGCCCTCCCGCCTCCGGGGTGCAGGAGCAGTACTTC.

The chain uses TRBV7-2 and TRBJ2-7, with 7 bases identical to TRBD1. V lost 11 bases, J lost 0 bases, and 4 bases stayed unmatched. CDR3 length equals 12 residues. From germline, CDR1 is SGHTA and CDR2 FQGNSA. The CDR3 loop is CAAGDSSYEQYF. DNA for the CDR3: TGTGCCGCCGGGGACAGCTCCTACGAGCAGTACTTC.

This clone occurred a few times. The chain uses TRBV28 and TRBJ1-5; a possible D gene is TRBD1 (5 bases). Between the trimmed V and J ends, which lost 11 bases and 5 bases, there was a span of 16 bases. CDR3 length equals 13 residues. Germline CDR1 is MDHEN and CDR2 is SYDVKM. This chain's CDR3 is CAGAGLSYQPQHF. The CDR3, as DNA: TGTGCCGGGGCCGGGCTATCCTATCAGCCCCAGCATTTT.

The chain links TRBV28 to TRBJ1-2, with D hard to call. This CDR3 contains 13 residues. The V gene lost 3 bases and the J gene lost 11 bases, with 16 bases spanning the gap. CDR1 is MDHEN and CDR2 is SYDVKM in the germline V gene. CDR3 loop: CASSLEWAGGYTF. The CDR3 region has the DNA TGTGCCAGCAGTTTGGAGTGGGCAGGAGGATACACCTTC.

The rearrangement uses TRBV30 and TRBJ1-1; D is possibly TRBD1 (5 bases). Germline lookup yields CDR1 GTSNPN and CDR2 SVGIG (reference sequence). This CDR3 is 14 amino acids long. Trimming pared 4 bases from V and 1 base from J, leaving 13 bases between. Here the CDR3 DNA reads TGTGCCTGGATCTTGCTGGGGGGGAACACTGAAGCTTTCTTT. Translated: CAWILLGGNTEAFF.

This chain connects TRBV28 to TRBJ2-7; a weak D match, TRBD2 (5 bases). Germline lookup yields CDR1 MDHEN and CDR2 SYDVKM. V lost 5 bases, J lost 6 bases, and 11 bases lay in between. CDR3 length: 12 amino acids. CDR3 sequence (DNA): TGTGCCAGCAGTGGAATCAGCGGCGAGCAGTACTTC. As protein: CASSGISGEQYF.

The genes are TRBV6-1 and TRBJ1-1, with D possibly matching TRBD1 (6 bases). The germline V and J ends were trimmed by 5 bases and 9 bases, with 10 bases remaining between them. Germline V lookup: CDR1 MNHNS, CDR2 SASEGT. The CDR3 contains 11 residues. The CDR3 region is CASSYGQKAFF. The CDR3 nucleotides are TGTGCCAGCAGTTACGGACAGAAAGCTTTCTTT.